This T cell receptor (beta chain) was sequenced in a study of shared clonotypes between healthy human individuals. Libraries were prepared by immunoSEQ multiplex PCR; TCRdb keeps only in-frame clonotypes and omits some of them. The sample lists some 2.1 million clones, about 95% occurring once. Trimming left V 0 bases short and J 2 bases short, with 15 bases between. The CDR3 has 17 residues. Per germline, CDR1 LNHNV and CDR2 YYDKDF (reference sequence). CD8 cells regarded as naive lacked CD45RO, were positively chosen for CCR7, and omitted terminally differentiated effector memory CD45RA+ cells. Sequencing was performed on naive CD8+ T cells sorted from blood. The chain uses TRBV15 and TRBJ2-3; TRBD1 might be the D (5 bases). This TCR derives from a man aged 18 to 35 in good health. The CDR3 DNA follows: TGTGCCACCAGCAGAGAGGGAACAGACAGCTACACAGATACGCAGTATTTT. It translates to CATSREGTDSYTDTQYF.